The 9 T cell receptor beta chains listed next were all sequenced from one sample in a study of spatial heterogeneity in lung cancer (dated 2019 in TCRdb). The method was 5' RACE. The sequencing machine was a NextSeq 500. TCRdb's own reprocessing of the public reads used fastp at Q25 and MiXCR and kept productive beta chains. When rows share a CDR3 protein, they turn into one entry using the most common DNA and genes. The sample table lists several hundred distinct CDR3 sequences, approximately 15% of them with a count of one. The ten top clones hold around 27% of the sample. Overall study results and their limits: A correlation was observed between the number of expanded intratumoral alpha and beta TCRs and the tumor nonsynonymous mutation count.

No antigens are known for them. This specimen's time point label, interpreted: sample taken at primary tumor resection. The sequencing here drew on lung tumor tissue, taken at surgery. These receptors were collected from a female donor with early-stage non-small cell lung cancer.

A word on this clonotype: Within a library made for alpha chains, this beta chain is off target, and its count is uninformative. The rearrangement joins TRBV11-2 to TRBJ2-3; possibly TRBD1 for D (5 bases). CDR1 and CDR2 from the germline V gene are SGHAT and FQNNGV. CDR3 size: 13 residues. The V end lost 8 bases, the J end lost 2 bases, and 11 bases lay between the germline ends. The CDR3: CASARVFTDTQYF. DNA for the CDR3: TGTGCCAGCGCCAGGGTCTTCACAGATACGCAGTATTTT.

This clonotype is large (0.1 to 1%) within its sample. This beta chain is a stray read from a library made for alpha chains; its abundance is not meaningful. This chain links TRBV5-4 with TRBJ2-3, with D possibly matching TRBD2 (6 bases). The V gene lost 1 base and the J gene lost 4 bases, with 10 bases spanning the gap. Germline V gene lookup returns CDR1 SGHNT and CDR2 YYREEE (reference sequence). This CDR3 has 14 residues. The CDR3 protein is CASSLRLDPDTQYF. In DNA, the CDR3 is TGTGCCAGCAGCTTGAGACTAGACCCAGATACGCAGTATTTT.

This clonotype has a handful of counts. Found in a library prepared for alpha chains, this beta chain is an off-target read, and its abundance has little meaning. The chain links TRBV5-4 to TRBJ2-5; no definite D call. The germline CDR1 and CDR2 sequences are SGHNT and YYREEE (reference sequence). This CDR3 contains 13 residues. Trimming stripped 6 bases from V and 4 bases from J, with 13 bases between. The CDR3 bases are TGTGCCAGCAAACCCGGCGCGATAGAGACCCAGTACTTC. Amino acids: CASKPGAIETQYF.

This clonotype was seen only a few times. Since the library was made to target alpha chains, this beta chain is a stray read and its abundance is not meaningful. The genes are TRBV6-1 and TRBJ2-5; D might be TRBD1 (5 bases). Germline V gene sequence: CDR1 MNHNS, CDR2 SASEGT. This CDR3 is built from 14 residues. Trimming pared 6 bases from V and 1 base from J, leaving 12 bases between. CDR3: CASSFRVAQETQYF. For the CDR3, the DNA is TGTGCCAGCAGCTTCAGGGTAGCCCAAGAGACCCAGTACTTC.

Relative to its sample, this clonotype is large. Within a library made for alpha chains, this beta chain is off target, and its count is uninformative. The chain is built from TRBV6-1 and TRBJ2-7; no firm D call. Trimming left V 6 bases short and J 4 bases short, with 13 bases between. Germline CDR1 and CDR2: MNHNS and SASEGT. The CDR3 is made up of 13 amino acids. CDR3 in DNA: TGTGCCAGCAGGCGAAGTTTATTGTACGAGCAGTACTTC. Translated, it gives CASRRSLLYEQYF.

Turning to this clonotype: A library prepared for alpha chains yielded this beta chain as an off-target read; its size is of little meaning. The CDR3 region is CASSLWYEQYF. CDR3 DNA: TGTGCCAGCAGTTTATGGTACGAGCAGTACTTC. The J gene is TRBJ2-7, the V gene TRBV28; no clear D. The CDR3 extends over 11 amino acids. From germline, CDR1 is MDHEN and CDR2 SYDVKM. V lost 0 bases and J lost 4, with 1 base in between.

This clonotype is judged large (0.1 to 1%). Found in a library prepared for alpha chains, this beta chain is an off-target read, and its abundance has little meaning. J is TRBJ2-3 and V is TRBV28; weak D call: TRBD1 (5 bases). This CDR3 spans 14 amino acids. Germline V gene sequence: CDR1 MDHEN, CDR2 SYDVKM. V lost 2 bases to trimming and J lost 1 base, with 7 bases between them. The CDR3 reads CASSLGRGTDTQYF. The CDR3 coding sequence is TGTGCCAGCAGTTTAGGCAGGGGCACAGATACGCAGTATTTT.

This clonotype showed up just a few times. Since the library was made to target alpha chains, this beta chain is a stray read and its abundance is not meaningful. The rearrangement uses TRBV6-6 and TRBJ1-1; 8 bases match TRBD1. This CDR3 spans 14 amino acids. CDR1 and CDR2 from the germline V gene are MNHNY and SVGAGI (reference sequence). Unmatched junction bases numbered 5, after V lost 5 bases and J lost 3 bases. The CDR3 loop is CASSKTGGYTEAFF. For the CDR3, the DNA is TGTGCCAGCAGTAAAACAGGGGGGTACACTGAAGCTTTCTTT.

With regard to this clonotype: Since it is a stray read in a library aimed at alpha chains, this beta chain has a size that is not meaningful. V is TRBV12-3 or TRBV12-4 and J is TRBJ2-2; D gene unclear. Trimming removed 3 bases at V and 4 bases at J, with 9 bases between. CDR3 length equals 14 residues. The CDR3 protein is CASSFMVPTGELFF. CDR3 in DNA: TGTGCCAGCAGTTTCATGGTTCCCACCGGGGAGCTGTTTTTT.